This entry describes one T cell receptor (beta chain). Its antigen is undetermined. This record comes from a study of cytomegalovirus exposure and HLA in healthy donors. Study-wide results and limits: Association with HLA alleles at 0.05 false discovery rate was found for around 17,000 TCR beta sequences in a later analysis. A later analysis found that most CMV-associated TCR beta chains appeared HLA-restricted.

Germline V CDR1 and CDR2: SGHRS, YFSETQ. This CDR3 is built from 14 residues. Trimming cost V 4 bases and J 1 base, with 11 bases left between them. 60 Vbeta and 13 Jbeta primers were used in PCR. Data came from immunoSEQ multiplex PCR; TCRdb stores just in-frame clones and leaves some out. The repertoire consists of under 150,000 clones, with roughly 80% occurring once and the leading ten covering just over 5%. The TCR sequence derives from a male donor in good health and CMV-seronegative. The V gene is TRBV5-1, the J gene TRBJ1-1; D may be TRBD1 (5 bases). Sequenced sample: PBMCs. The CDR3 DNA sequence: TGCGCCAGCAGCGTAGGGGTCGGGAACACTGAAGCTTTCTTT. Protein sequence: CASSVGVGNTEAFF.